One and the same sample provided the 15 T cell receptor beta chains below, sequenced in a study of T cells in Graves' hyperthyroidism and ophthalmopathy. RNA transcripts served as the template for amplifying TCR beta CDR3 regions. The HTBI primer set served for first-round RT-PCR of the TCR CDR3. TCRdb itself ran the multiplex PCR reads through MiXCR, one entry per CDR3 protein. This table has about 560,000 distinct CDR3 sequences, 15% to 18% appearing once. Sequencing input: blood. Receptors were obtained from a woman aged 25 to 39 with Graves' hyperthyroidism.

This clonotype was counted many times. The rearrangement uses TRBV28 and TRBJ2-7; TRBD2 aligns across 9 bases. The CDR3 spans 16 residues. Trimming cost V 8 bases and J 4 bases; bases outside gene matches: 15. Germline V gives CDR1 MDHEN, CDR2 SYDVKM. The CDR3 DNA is TGTGCCAGCTTAGGAAGTTCTAGCGGGACTTTATACGAGCAGTACTTC. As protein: CASLGSSSGTLYEQYF. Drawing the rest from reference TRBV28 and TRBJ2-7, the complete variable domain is DVKVTQSSRYLVKRTGEKVFLECVQDMDHENMFWYRQDPGLGLRLIYFSYDVKMKEKGDIPEGYSVSREKKERFSLILESASTNQTSMYLCASLGSSSGTLYEQYFGPGTRLTVT.

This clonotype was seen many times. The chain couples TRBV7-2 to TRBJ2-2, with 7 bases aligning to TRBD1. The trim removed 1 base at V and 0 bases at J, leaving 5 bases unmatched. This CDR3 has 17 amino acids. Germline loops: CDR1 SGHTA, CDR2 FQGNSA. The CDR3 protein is CASSLGGTVPNTGELFF. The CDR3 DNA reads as TGTGCCAGCAGCTTAGGGGGGACAGTTCCGAACACCGGGGAGCTGTTTTTT.

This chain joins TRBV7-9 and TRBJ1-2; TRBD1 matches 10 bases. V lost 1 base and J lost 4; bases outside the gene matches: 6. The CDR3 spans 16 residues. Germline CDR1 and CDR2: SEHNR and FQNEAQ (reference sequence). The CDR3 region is CASSLVRDRGFYGYTF. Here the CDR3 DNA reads TGTGCCAGCAGCTTAGTCCGGGACAGGGGATTCTATGGCTACACCTTC.

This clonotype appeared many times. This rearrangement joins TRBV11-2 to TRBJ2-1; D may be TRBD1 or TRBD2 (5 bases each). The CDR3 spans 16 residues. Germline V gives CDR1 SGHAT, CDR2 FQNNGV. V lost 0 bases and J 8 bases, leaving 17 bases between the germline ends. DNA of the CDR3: TGTGCCAGCAGCTTAGATAGGGGTAGTAGCGCGCATGAGCAGTTCTTC. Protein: CASSLDRGSSAHEQFF.

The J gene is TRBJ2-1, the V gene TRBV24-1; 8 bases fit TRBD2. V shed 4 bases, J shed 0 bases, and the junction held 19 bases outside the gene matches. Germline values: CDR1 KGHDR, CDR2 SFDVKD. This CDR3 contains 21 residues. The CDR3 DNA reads TGTGCCACCAGTGAGGCGGTTTTCGGGAGCGGGAGCAAGAGCTCCTACAATGAGCAGTTCTTC. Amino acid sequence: CATSEAVFGSGSKSSYNEQFF.

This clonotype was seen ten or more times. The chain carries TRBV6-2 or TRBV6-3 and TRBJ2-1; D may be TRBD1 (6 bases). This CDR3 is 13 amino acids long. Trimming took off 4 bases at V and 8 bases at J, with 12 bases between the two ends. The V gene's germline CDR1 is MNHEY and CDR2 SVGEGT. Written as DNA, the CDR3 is TGTGCCAGCAGTTCCCCAGGGGTGCATGAGCAGTTCTTC. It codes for CASSSPGVHEQFF.

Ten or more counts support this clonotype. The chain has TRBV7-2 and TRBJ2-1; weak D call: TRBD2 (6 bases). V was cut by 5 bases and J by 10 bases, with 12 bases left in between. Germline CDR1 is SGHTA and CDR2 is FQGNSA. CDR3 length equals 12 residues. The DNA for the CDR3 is TGTGCCAGCAGCCCGGACTACATCGAGCAGTTCTTC. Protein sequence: CASSPDYIEQFF. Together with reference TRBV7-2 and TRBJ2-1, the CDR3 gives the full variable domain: GAGVSQSPSNKVTEKGKDVELRCDPISGHTALYWYRQSLGQGLEFLIYFQGNSAPDKSGLPSDRFSAERTGGSVSTLTIQRTQQEDSAVYLCASSPDYIEQFFGPGTRLTVL.

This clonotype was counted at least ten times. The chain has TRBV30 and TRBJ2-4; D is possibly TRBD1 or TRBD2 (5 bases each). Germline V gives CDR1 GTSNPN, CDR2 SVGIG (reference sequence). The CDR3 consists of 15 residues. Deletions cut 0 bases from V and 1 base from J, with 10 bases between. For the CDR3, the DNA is TGTGCCTGGAGTGTACGATGGGGGGCCAAAAACATTCAGTACTTC. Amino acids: CAWSVRWGAKNIQYF. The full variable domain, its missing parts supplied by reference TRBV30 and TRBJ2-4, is SQTIHQWPATLVQPVGSPLSLECTVEGTSNPNLYWYRQAAGRGLQLLFYSVGIGQISSEVPQNLSASRPQDRQFILSSKKLLLSDSGFYLCAWSVRWGAKNIQYFGAGTRLSVL.

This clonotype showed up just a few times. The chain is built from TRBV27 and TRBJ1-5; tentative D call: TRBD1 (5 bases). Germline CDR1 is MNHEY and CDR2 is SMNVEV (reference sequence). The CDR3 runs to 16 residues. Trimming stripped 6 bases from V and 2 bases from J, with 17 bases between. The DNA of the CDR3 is TGTGCCAGCAGGCGGGTAACAGGTAGTGGCAATCAGCCCCAGCATTTT. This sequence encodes CASRRVTGSGNQPQHF.

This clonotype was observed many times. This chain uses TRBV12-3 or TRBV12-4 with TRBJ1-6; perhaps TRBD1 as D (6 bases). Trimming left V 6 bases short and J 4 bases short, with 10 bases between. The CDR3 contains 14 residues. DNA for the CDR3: TGTGCCAGCAGCAGGGGTGATTATAATTCACCCCTCCACTTT. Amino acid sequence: CASSRGDYNSPLHF.

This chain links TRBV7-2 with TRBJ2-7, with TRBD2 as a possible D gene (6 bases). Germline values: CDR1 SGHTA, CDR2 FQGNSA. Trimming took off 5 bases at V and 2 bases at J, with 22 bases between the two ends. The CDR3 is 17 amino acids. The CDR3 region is CASSAGLLRDSAYEQYF. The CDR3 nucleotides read TGTGCCAGCAGCGCCGGGCTCCTCCGGGACTCCGCCTACGAGCAGTACTTC.

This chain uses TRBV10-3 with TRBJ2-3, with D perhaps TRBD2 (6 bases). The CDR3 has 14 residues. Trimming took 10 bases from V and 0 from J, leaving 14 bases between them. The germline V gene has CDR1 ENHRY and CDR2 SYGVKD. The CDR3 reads CATVEGTSTDTQYF. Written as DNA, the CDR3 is TGTGCCACAGTCGAGGGGACTAGCACAGATACGCAGTATTTT.

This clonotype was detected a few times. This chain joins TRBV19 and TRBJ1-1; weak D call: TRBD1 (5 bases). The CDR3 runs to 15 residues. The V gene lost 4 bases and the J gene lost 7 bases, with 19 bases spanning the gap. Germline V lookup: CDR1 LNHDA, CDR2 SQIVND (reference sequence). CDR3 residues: CASSTPGRTTDEAFF. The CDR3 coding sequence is TGTGCCAGTAGTACCCCGGGACGAACCACTGATGAAGCTTTCTTT.

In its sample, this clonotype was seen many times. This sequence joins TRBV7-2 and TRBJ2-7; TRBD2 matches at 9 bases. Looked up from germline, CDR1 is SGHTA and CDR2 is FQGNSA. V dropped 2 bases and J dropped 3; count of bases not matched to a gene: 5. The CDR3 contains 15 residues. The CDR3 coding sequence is TGTGCCAGCAGCTTAATGCGGGAGGGCCGCTACGAGCAGTACTTC. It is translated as CASSLMREGRYEQYF.

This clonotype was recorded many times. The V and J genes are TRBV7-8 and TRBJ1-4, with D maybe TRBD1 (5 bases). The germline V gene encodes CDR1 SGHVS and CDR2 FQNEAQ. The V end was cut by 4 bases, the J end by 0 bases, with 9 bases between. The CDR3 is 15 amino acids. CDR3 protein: CASSSEGATNEKLFF. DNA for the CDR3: TGTGCCAGCAGCTCCGAAGGGGCAACTAATGAAAAACTGTTTTTT.